The entry that follows covers one T cell receptor beta chain sequence. Its antigen specificity is not known. Base quality data are lacking; no much larger clone is found one base away. This record comes from a study of shared clonotypes between healthy human individuals (TCRdb year 2020). For the study in its entirety: The cohort included three men and a couple of women between 18 and 49 years of age. Each donor's leukapheresis produced roughly between about 0.8 and 10 billion PBMCs. Libraries were prepared and TCR repertoires were sequenced by different laboratories using diverse techniques, in order to increase sequencing depth and limit assay-specific biases. To estimate repertoire size and how much clonotype sharing occurs between individuals, the study deeply sequenced the blood TCR repertoires of roughly 5 healthy adults.

Summary of the overall study and its limitations: Sampling was restricted to blood, and TCR repertoires in tissues likely differ from the TCR repertoires found in blood. Because the study included a small number of donors, the genetic and exposure-history diversity represented was limited. Pairwise subsampling indicated that sequencing depth was expected to affect the degree of clonotype sharing among donors.

Using the deep immunoSEQ assay, TCR CDR3 regions were amplified from genomic DNA by multiplex PCR. For each cell subset, the extracted genomic DNA was distributed evenly across all wells of several immunoSEQ 96-well plates, and each plate served as one replicate. For unsorted PBMC, each replicate PCR was loaded with about 280 ng genomic DNA, equivalent to about 30,000 T cell genomes. Genomic DNA from unsorted PBMC was sequenced over ten immunoSEQ deep assay plates. Purified libraries were measured with a Qubit 3.0 fluorometer, size-checked on a Bioanalyzer 2100, and measured again with the KAPA Library Quantification kit. Every immunoSEQ 96-well plate was sequenced on a separate single-read 150-cycle Illumina NextSeq 550 flow cell. On the study's bioinformatics: Because only junctional sequences without quality scores were contained in the immunoSEQ output, filtering matching that applied to full-length reads could not be performed. Sequences were annotated with PyIR, a Python wrapper for IgBLAST v1.9, using IMGT germline references to assign V/J genes and CDR3. Reads were removed for weak V/J assignments (E-value above 1e-6), missing CDR3, stop codons, out-of-frame junctions, or ambiguous translated residues. A V3J clonotype was defined by an identical inferred V gene, J gene, and CDR3 amino acid sequence. Percentage overlap between repertoires was computed as shared unique clonotypes divided by the size of the smaller repertoire. RTK rarefaction, the Chao1 estimator, and Recon v2.1 estimates of unobserved clonotypes were used to assess repertoire richness. Not all clones reach the TCRdb copy of this immuneACCESS table, which keeps in-frame sequences only. Checked studies attribute under half of the gap to unresolved V genes and leave the rest unexplained. That table gives V, J and clone size, and the DNA gave D and trimming. This sample comprises approximately 480,000 clones, roughly 85% of them detected only once. The ten largest clones add up to approximately 12% of the sample.

Via the germline V gene, CDR1 is MDHEN and CDR2 SYDVKM. The CDR3 covers 15 residues, taking in both the cysteine and the phenylalanine. Of all the DNA, just the CDR3 is kept, 45 bases in frame from base 1. Trimming takes 3 bases from V and 5 bases from J, and the germline ends sit 14 bases apart. Healthy HIV-negative adults with no recently reported acute infections or vaccinations were included as donors. All donors were Caucasian adults living in Nashville, Tennessee, USA. For unsorted samples, 100 million or so PBMCs were counted, and genomic DNA was extracted using the QIAamp DNA Blood Mini kit. Blood was collected by leukapheresis, and PBMCs were isolated by Ficoll-Histopaque density gradient centrifugation and then cryopreserved in liquid nitrogen vapor phase.

The sequenced sample consisted of PBMCs. This receptor was obtained from a middle-aged woman in good health. Some clones in this sample may be carry-over from other donors' samples. The sequence links TRBV28 to TRBJ2-1; the D segment could be TRBD1, given 5 matching bases. The encoded CDR3 is CASSFPDKKDNEQFF. The nucleotide sequence is TGTGCCAGCAGTTTCCCGGACAAAAAGGACAATGAGCAGTTCTTC.